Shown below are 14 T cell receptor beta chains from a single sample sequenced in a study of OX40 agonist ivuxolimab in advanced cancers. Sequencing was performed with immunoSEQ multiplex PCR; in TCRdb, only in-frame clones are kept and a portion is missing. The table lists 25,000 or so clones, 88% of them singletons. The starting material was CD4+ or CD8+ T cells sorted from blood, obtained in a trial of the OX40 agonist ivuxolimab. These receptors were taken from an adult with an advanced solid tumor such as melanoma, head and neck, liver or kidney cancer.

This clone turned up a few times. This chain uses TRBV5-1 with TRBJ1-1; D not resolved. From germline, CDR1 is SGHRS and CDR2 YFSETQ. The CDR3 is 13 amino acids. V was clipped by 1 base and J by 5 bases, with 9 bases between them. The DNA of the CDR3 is TGCGCCAGCAGCTTGCCAGTCGGAACTGAAGCTTTCTTT. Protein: CASSLPVGTEAFF.

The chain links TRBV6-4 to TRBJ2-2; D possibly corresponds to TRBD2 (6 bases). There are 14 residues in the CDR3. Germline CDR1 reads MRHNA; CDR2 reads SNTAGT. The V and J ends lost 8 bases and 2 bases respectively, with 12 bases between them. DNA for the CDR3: TGTGCCAGCTCTGTCGGGAGAAACACCGGGGAGCTGTTTTTT. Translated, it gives CASSVGRNTGELFF.

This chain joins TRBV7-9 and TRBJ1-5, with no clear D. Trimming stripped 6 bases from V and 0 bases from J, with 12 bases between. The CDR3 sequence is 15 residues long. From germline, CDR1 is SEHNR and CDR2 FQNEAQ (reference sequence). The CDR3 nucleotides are TGTGCCAGCAGTGACGGTCCCTATAGCAATCAGCCCCAGCATTTT. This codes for CASSDGPYSNQPQHF. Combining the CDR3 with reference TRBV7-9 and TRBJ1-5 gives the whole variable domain DTGVSQNPRHKITKRGQNVTFRCDPISEHNRLYWYRQTLGQGPEFLTYFQNEAQLEKSRLLSDRFSAERPKGSFSTLEIQRTEQGDSAMYLCASSDGPYSNQPQHFGDGTRLSIL.

The DNA for the CDR3 is TGTGCCAGCAGCTTAAGGCAGGGGCGGGTGAATGAGCAGTTCTTC. This gives the protein CASSLRQGRVNEQFF. J is TRBJ2-1 and V is TRBV7-2; the D gene is possibly TRBD1 (6 bases). The germline gives CDR1 SGHTA, CDR2 FQGNSA. The length of the CDR3 is 15 residues. Deletions cut 2 bases from V and 7 bases from J, with 15 bases between. Complete variable domain (other parts from reference TRBV7-2 and TRBJ2-1): GAGVSQSPSNKVTEKGKDVELRCDPISGHTALYWYRQSLGQGLEFLIYFQGNSAPDKSGLPSDRFSAERTGGSVSTLTIQRTQQEDSAVYLCASSLRQGRVNEQFFGPGTRLTVL.

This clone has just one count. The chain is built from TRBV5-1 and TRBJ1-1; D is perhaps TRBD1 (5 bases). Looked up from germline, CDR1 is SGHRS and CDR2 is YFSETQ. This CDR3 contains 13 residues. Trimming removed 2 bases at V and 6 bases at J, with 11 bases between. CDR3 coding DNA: TGCGCCAGCAGCTTCGGGGGAAGTTCTGAAGCTTTCTTT. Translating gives CASSFGGSSEAFF.

The CDR3 DNA is TGTGCCATCAGTGGAGGAGGGGGCGAAGAAAAACTGTTTTTT. Translation gives CAISGGGGEEKLFF. This sequence joins TRBV10-3 and TRBJ1-4, with 7 bases fitting TRBD1. The CDR3 is made up of 14 amino acids. Germline CDR1 is ENHRY and CDR2 is SYGVKD. Unmatched junction bases numbered 7, after V lost 4 bases and J lost 8 bases.

This CDR3 reads CASSRTALVSGANVLTF. As DNA, the CDR3 is TGTGCCAGCAGTCGGACAGCCTTAGTCTCTGGGGCCAACGTCCTGACTTTC. This sequence joins TRBV27 and TRBJ2-6, with D possibly being TRBD1 (6 bases). Germline lookup yields CDR1 MNHEY and CDR2 SMNVEV (reference sequence). CDR3 length: 17 residues. Trimming left V 5 bases short and J 0 bases short, with 14 bases between. Looking up the rest from reference TRBV27 and TRBJ2-6 gives the full variable domain: EAQVTQNPRYLITVTGKKLTVTCSQNMNHEYMSWYRQDPGLGLRQIYYSMNVEVTDKGDVPEGYKVSRKEKRNFPLILESPSPNQTSLYFCASSRTALVSGANVLTFGAGSRLTVL.

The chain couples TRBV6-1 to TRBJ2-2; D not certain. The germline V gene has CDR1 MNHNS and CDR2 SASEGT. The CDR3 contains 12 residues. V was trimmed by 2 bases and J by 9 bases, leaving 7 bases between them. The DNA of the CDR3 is TGTGCCAGCAGTGAATGGCAGTGGGAGCTGTTTTTT. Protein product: CASSEWQWELFF.

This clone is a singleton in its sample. This chain's CDR3 is CASSDSARHTDEQFF. As DNA, the CDR3 is TGTGCCAGCAGTGACTCGGCCAGACATACGGATGAGCAGTTCTTC. The genes are TRBV6-4 and TRBJ2-1; unclear D gene. Germline assignment: CDR1 MRHNA and CDR2 SNTAGT. Trimming pared 0 bases from V and 8 bases from J, leaving 14 bases between. The CDR3 runs to 15 residues.

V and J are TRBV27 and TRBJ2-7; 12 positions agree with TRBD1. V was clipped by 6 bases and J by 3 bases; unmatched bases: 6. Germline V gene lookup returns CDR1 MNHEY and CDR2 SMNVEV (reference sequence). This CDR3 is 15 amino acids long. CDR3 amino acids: CASSFRDRGLYEQYF. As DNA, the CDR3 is TGTGCCAGCAGCTTCCGGGACAGGGGGCTCTACGAGCAGTACTTC.

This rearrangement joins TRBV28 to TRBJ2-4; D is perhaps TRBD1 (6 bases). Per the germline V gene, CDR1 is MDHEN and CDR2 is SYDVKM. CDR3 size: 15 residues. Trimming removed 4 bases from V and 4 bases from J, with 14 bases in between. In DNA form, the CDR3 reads TGTGCCAGCAGTTCCGAAGGGACACGGAAAAACATTCAGTACTTC. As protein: CASSSEGTRKNIQYF.

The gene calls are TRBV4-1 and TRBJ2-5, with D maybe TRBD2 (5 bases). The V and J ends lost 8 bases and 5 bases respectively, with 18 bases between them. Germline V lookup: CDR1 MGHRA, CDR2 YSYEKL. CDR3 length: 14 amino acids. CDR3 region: CASSKTGSGETQYF. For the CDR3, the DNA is TGCGCCAGCTCGAAGACGGGAAGTGGGGAGACCCAGTACTTC.

The CDR3 loop is CASSGDRVSPDTQYF. The CDR3 DNA follows: TGTGCCAGCAGTGGGGACAGGGTGAGCCCAGATACGCAGTATTTT. The rearrangement uses TRBV25-1 and TRBJ2-3; TRBD1 matches at 9 bases. V lost 4 bases to trimming and J lost 4 bases; unmatched junction nucleotides: 6. This CDR3 comprises 15 residues. Germline V lookup: CDR1 MGHDK, CDR2 SYGVNS. The complete variable domain, with remaining parts taken from reference TRBV25-1 and TRBJ2-3, reads EADIYQTPRYLVIGTGKKITLECSQTMGHDKMYWYQQDPGMELHLIHYSYGVNSTEKGDLSSESTVSRIRTEHFPLTLESARPSHTSQYLCASSGDRVSPDTQYFGPGTRLTVL.

CDR3 DNA: TGCGCCAGCAGCCAAGGGACTAGCGGGAGGTCCTACGAGCAGTACTTC. It yields the protein CASSQGTSGRSYEQYF. V and J are TRBV4-1 and TRBJ2-7; 14 bases align to TRBD2. This CDR3 is built from 16 residues. Trimming cost V 1 base and J 1 base; bases outside gene matches: 0. Germline CDR1 MGHRA, CDR2 YSYEKL.